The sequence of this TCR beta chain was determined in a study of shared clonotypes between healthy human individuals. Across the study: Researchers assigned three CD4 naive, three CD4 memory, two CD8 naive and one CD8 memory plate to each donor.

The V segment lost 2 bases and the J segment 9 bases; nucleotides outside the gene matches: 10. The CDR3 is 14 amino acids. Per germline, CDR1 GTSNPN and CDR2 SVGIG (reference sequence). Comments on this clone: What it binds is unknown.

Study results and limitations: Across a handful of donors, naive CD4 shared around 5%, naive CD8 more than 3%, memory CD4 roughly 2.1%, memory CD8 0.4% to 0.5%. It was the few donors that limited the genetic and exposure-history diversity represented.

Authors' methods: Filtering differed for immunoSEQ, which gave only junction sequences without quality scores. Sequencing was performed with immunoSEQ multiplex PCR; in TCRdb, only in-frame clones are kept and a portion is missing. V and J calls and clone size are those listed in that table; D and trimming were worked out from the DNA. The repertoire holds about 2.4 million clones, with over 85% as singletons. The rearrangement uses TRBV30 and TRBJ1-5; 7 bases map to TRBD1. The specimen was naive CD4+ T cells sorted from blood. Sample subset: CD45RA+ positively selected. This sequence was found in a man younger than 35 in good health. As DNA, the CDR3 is TGTGCCTGGAGTAATAAACAGGGGATGGGGCCCCAGCATTTT. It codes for CAWSNKQGMGPQHF.